A selection of T cell receptor beta chains follows, all from one sample in a study of blood T cell repertoires in COVID-19. Libraries were prepared by immunoSEQ multiplex PCR; TCRdb keeps only in-frame clonotypes and omits some of them. The sample holds approximately 150,000 clones, around nine tenths seen once. The specimen sequenced was peripheral blood. Source of these receptors: a woman between 45 and 65 years old with active or convalescent COVID-19. Each CDR3 is given with its conserved first and last residue. A D gene is named only where the DNA matches it firmly. Only part of the rows carry a size: once, few, many, or a class if the clone is expanded.

TRBJ1-4	-	TRBV28	-	CASSLAGYEKLFF	TGTGCCAGCAGCCTCGCGGGGTATGAAAAACTGTTTTTT
TRBJ2-2	-	TRBV7-2	-	CASSLRGGQLTGELFF	TGTGCCAGCAGCTTGAGAGGAGGGCAGCTCACCGGGGAGCTGTTTTTT
TRBJ2-1	-	TRBV4-3	-	CASAPNLGQSYNEQFF	TGCGCCAGCGCCCCAAATCTTGGGCAATCCTACAATGAGCAGTTCTTC
TRBJ2-3	-	TRBV20-1	-	CSAIGADTQYF	TGCAGTGCTATCGGTGCAGATACGCAGTATTTT
TRBJ2-3	-	TRBV4-3	-	CASSQEWVNETSTDTQYF	TGCGCCAGCAGCCAAGAATGGGTAAACGAGACTAGCACAGATACGCAGTATTTT
TRBJ1-2	TRBD1	TRBV2	-	CASSTTGGYGYTF	TGTGCCAGCAGTACGACAGGGGGCTATGGCTACACCTTC
TRBJ1-3	TRBD1	TRBV3-1/TRBV3-2	-	CASSDGTGAHTIYF	TGTGCCAGCAGCGACGGGACAGGGGCACACACCATATATTTT
TRBJ1-2	-	TRBV6-5	-	CASRMNQLGGYGYTF	TGTGCCAGCAGAATGAACCAGTTGGGAGGCTATGGCTACACCTTC
TRBJ1-3	-	TRBV5-1	-	CASSLTGPEVSGNTIYF	TGCGCCAGCAGCTTGACAGGGCCTGAGGTTTCTGGAAACACCATATATTTT
TRBJ1-1	-	TRBV4-1	-	CASSQEPRARGTEAFF	TGCGCCAGCAGCCAAGAACCCCGGGCCCGGGGCACTGAAGCTTTCTTT
TRBJ1-1	-	TRBV14	-	CASSQYMNTEAFF	TGTGCCAGCAGCCAATATATGAACACTGAAGCTTTCTTT
TRBJ1-5	-	TRBV5-5	few	CASSLQYREGSNQPQHF	TGTGCCAGCAGCTTACAATACAGGGAGGGTAGCAATCAGCCCCAGCATTTT
TRBJ1-1	-	TRBV2	-	CASSEKGVQNTEAFF	TGTGCCAGCAGTGAAAAGGGGGTTCAGAACACTGAAGCTTTCTTT
TRBJ1-2	-	TRBV4-3	once	CASSQVQGATGGYTF	TGCGCCAGCAGCCAAGTACAAGGGGCGACCGGGGGCTACACCTTC
TRBJ2-5	TRBD1	TRBV30	-	CAWSPRRDRKGETQYF	TGTGCCTGGAGTCCAAGAAGGGACAGAAAAGGGGAGACCCAGTACTTC
TRBJ2-2	-	TRBV19	-	CASRPRRVEDGELFF	TGTGCCAGTAGACCTAGACGGGTAGAGGACGGGGAGCTGTTTTTT
TRBJ1-2	-	TRBV18	-	CASSPGREVYGYTF	TGTGCCAGCTCACCAGGCAGGGAGGTCTATGGCTACACCTTC
TRBJ1-5	TRBD1	TRBV30	-	CAWSEQGTQPQHF	TGTGCCTGGAGTGAACAGGGGACTCAGCCCCAGCATTTT
TRBJ1-2	TRBD1	TRBV4-3	once	CASSQDGTGPLYGYTF	TGCGCCAGCAGCCAAGACGGGACAGGGCCTCTCTATGGCTACACCTTC
TRBJ1-2	TRBD1	TRBV4-1	-	CASSQERTGYTF	TGCGCCAGCAGCCAAGAGAGGACAGGGTACACCTTC
TRBJ2-2	TRBD2	TRBV28	-	CASRKRLLAGYTGELFF	TGTGCCAGCAGAAAACGATTACTAGCGGGATACACCGGGGAGCTGTTTTTT
TRBJ2-1	TRBD2	TRBV4-2	-	CASSQPLAGGGKEQFF	TGTGCCAGCAGCCAGCCCTTAGCGGGAGGGGGTAAAGAGCAGTTCTTC
TRBJ1-4	-	TRBV27	few	CASSLFVGAREKLFF	TGTGCCAGCAGTTTGTTTGTTGGGGCGCGGGAAAAACTGTTTTTT
TRBJ2-1	TRBD1	TRBV30	-	CAWSPLGTVPYNEQFF	TGTGCCTGGAGTCCCCTCGGGACAGTTCCCTACAATGAGCAGTTCTTC
TRBJ1-1	TRBD1	TRBV27	-	CASRGQGMNTEAFF	TGTGCCAGCAGGGGACAGGGGATGAACACTGAAGCTTTCTTT
TRBJ2-7	-	TRBV7-9	-	CASSSLPGRENSYEQYF	TGTGCCAGCAGCTCTCTCCCTGGACGGGAAAACTCCTACGAGCAGTACTTC
TRBJ1-1	-	TRBV11-2	-	CASSLVNSEAFF	TGTGCCAGCAGCTTAGTAAACAGTGAAGCTTTCTTT
TRBJ2-2	-	TRBV29-1	-	CSVGGPTVNTGELFF	TGCAGCGTTGGGGGGCCTACTGTGAACACCGGGGAGCTGTTTTTT
TRBJ2-2	TRBD1	TRBV19	many	CASSPQDRVGSGELFF	TGTGCCAGTAGTCCGCAGGACAGGGTCGGATCCGGGGAGCTGTTTTTT
TRBJ2-1	TRBD2	TRBV5-1	-	CASSSTGLAGGHNEQFF	TGCGCCAGCAGCTCGACCGGACTAGCGGGGGGACACAATGAGCAGTTCTTC
TRBJ2-5	TRBD2	TRBV11-2	-	CASRLAGGQETQYF	TGTGCCAGCAGGCTAGCGGGGGGGCAAGAGACCCAGTACTTC
TRBJ1-2	TRBD1	TRBV7-2	once	CASSEQGFRYGYTF	TGTGCCAGCAGCGAACAGGGGTTTCGCTATGGCTACACCTTC
TRBJ2-7	TRBD2	TRBV6-2/TRBV6-3	-	CASSYSFISSLADYEQYF	TGTGCCAGCAGTTACTCCTTTATCTCCTCACTAGCGGACTACGAGCAGTACTTC
TRBJ2-7	TRBD1	TRBV5-4	-	CASSPGGGQGIFYEQYF	TGTGCCAGCAGCCCTGGGGGGGGACAGGGGATCTTCTACGAGCAGTACTTC
TRBJ2-3	-	TRBV5-1	-	CASSLQGHTDTQYF	TGCGCCAGCAGCTTGCAGGGCCACACAGATACGCAGTATTTT
TRBJ1-4	TRBD1	TRBV19	-	CASKGAGGATNEKLFF	TGTGCCAGTAAGGGGGCAGGGGGAGCAACTAATGAAAAACTGTTTTTT
TRBJ2-1	-	TRBV2	-	CASSLGSLIGNEQFF	TGTGCCAGCAGTCTAGGGAGTTTAATTGGCAATGAGCAGTTCTTC